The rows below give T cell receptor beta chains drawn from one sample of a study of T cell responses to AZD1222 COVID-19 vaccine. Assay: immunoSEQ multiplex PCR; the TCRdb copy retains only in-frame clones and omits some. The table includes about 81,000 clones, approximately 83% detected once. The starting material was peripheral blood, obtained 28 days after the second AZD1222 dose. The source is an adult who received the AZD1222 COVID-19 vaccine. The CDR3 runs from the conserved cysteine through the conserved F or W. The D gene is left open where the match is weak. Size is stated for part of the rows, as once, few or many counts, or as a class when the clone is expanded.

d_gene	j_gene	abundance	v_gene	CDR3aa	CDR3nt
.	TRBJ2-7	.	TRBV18	CASSPEAYEQYF	TGTGCCAGCTCACCAGAAGCCTACGAGCAGTACTTC
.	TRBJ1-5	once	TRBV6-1	CASSEVTGINQPQHF	TGTGCCAGCAGTGAAGTCACGGGAATTAATCAGCCCCAGCATTTT
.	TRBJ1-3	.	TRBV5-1	CASSRYTGTSAAGNTIYF	TGCGCCAGCAGCCGTTACACCGGGACATCGGCAGCCGGAAACACCATATATTTT
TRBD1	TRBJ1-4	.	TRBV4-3	CASSQGGTGDEKLFF	TGCGCCAGCAGCCAAGGAGGGACAGGGGATGAAAAACTGTTTTTT
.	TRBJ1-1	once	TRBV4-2	CASSQDGGADTEAFF	TGTGCCAGCAGCCAAGACGGGGGGGCGGACACTGAAGCTTTCTTT
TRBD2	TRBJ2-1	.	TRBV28	CASGLAPRNEQFF	TGTGCCTCTGGACTAGCCCCCCGTAATGAGCAGTTCTTC
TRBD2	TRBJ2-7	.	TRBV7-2	CASSVLAGIPYEQYF	TGTGCCAGCAGCGTCCTAGCGGGGATCCCCTACGAGCAGTACTTC
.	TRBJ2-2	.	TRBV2	CASSEVNTGELFF	TGTGCCAGCAGTGAAGTGAACACCGGGGAGCTGTTTTTT
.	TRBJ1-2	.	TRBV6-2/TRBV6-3	CASSGGSPYGYTF	TGTGCCAGCAGCGGCGGGTCCCCCTATGGCTACACCTTC
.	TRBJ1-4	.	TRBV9	CASSVGMGGNNEKLFF	TGTGCCAGCAGCGTAGGGATGGGCGGTAATAATGAAAAACTGTTTTTT
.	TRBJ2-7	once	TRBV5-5	CASSLAAGEQYF	TGTGCCAGCAGCTTGGCCGCGGGTGAGCAGTACTTC
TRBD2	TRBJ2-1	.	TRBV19	CATYQRGRNEQFF	TGTGCCACTTACCAGCGGGGTCGCAATGAGCAGTTCTTC
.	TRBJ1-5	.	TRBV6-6	CASSRTVIGDQPQHF	TGTGCCAGCAGTCGAACGGTGATAGGGGATCAGCCCCAGCATTTT
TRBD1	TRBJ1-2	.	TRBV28	CASSERQGAIKSGYTF	TGTGCCAGCAGCGAGCGACAGGGGGCGATTAAAAGCGGCTACACCTTC
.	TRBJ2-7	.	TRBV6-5	CASTHGSSYEQYF	TGTGCCAGCACCCACGGAAGCTCCTACGAGCAGTACTTC
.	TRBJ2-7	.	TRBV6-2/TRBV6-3	CASSYSQGGGYEQYF	TGTGCCAGCAGTTACTCCCAGGGGGGAGGCTACGAGCAGTACTTC